One T cell receptor (beta chain) is described in this entry. The antigen is not known. This entry comes from a study of shared clonotypes between healthy human individuals. Across the whole study: Two women and a few men aged 18 to 49 served as donors.

Some 27,000 T cell genomes, or roughly 180 ng DNA, went into the sorted-subset replicate PCRs. Libraries were prepared by immunoSEQ multiplex PCR; TCRdb keeps only in-frame clonotypes and omits some of them. The profile shows roughly 110,000 clones, 68% of them singletons. Whole-study findings and limits: Among donors, clonotype sharing was expected to be affected by sequencing depth.

Material for sequencing was memory CD8+ T cells sorted from blood. Described subset: CD45RO+ cells pooled with CCR7-negative TemRA cells. This clonotype was sampled from a woman between 25 and 40 years old in good health.

CDR3 residues: CASSYSGGGSYEQYF. The CDR3 region has the DNA TGTGCCAGCAGTTACTCGGGGGGCGGTTCTTACGAGCAGTACTTC. The chain has TRBV6-5 and TRBJ2-7, with D tentatively TRBD1 or TRBD2 (6 bases each). Deletions cut 0 bases from V and 4 bases from J, with 13 bases between. From germline, CDR1 is MNHEY and CDR2 SVGAGI. This CDR3 is built from 15 residues.